The 20 T cell receptor beta chains below were found in one sample sequenced in a study of T-cell memory formation after mild COVID-19. TCRdb called the 5' RACE reads again in MiXCR, with one record for every CDR3 protein. This table holds over 500,000 distinct CDR3 sequences, 15% to 20% found once. Sequencing used PBMCs or a T cell subset sorted from them (not recorded which). Receptors originate from an adult woman who had mild COVID-19 (a few samples of this study predate the infection). Cell type and time point are not known.

This chain uses TRBV7-9 with TRBJ2-7; no reliable D call. The germline V gene encodes CDR1 SEHNR and CDR2 FQNEAQ (reference sequence). This CDR3 spans 12 amino acids. V gave up 1 base and J gave up 7 bases, with 8 bases separating them. The CDR3 spells CASSLDTEEQYF. The CDR3 region has the DNA TGTGCCAGCAGCTTAGATACGGAAGAGCAGTACTTC.

V is TRBV11-2 and J is TRBJ2-7, with D possibly matching TRBD2 (6 bases). The CDR3 is made up of 13 amino acids. V was shortened by 5 bases and J by 7 bases, with 15 bases between the two germline ends. CDR1 is SGHAT and CDR2 is FQNNGV in the germline V gene. This CDR3 is CASSTRLDGEQYF. CDR3 DNA: TGTGCCAGCAGCACTAGACTAGACGGGGAGCAGTACTTC.

This clonotype was observed at least ten times. The CDR3 region has the DNA TGTGCCAGCGCAGGGAATGAGGACACTGAAGCTTTCTTT. Its protein is CASAGNEDTEAFF. The rearrangement links TRBV2 to TRBJ1-1, with a weak D call TRBD1 (5 bases). The V and J ends lost 8 bases and 3 bases respectively, with 13 bases between them. The CDR3 has 13 amino acids. Germline-derived CDR1 and CDR2 are SNHLY and FYNNEI.

In its sample, this clonotype was seen a few times. The rearrangement links TRBV19 to TRBJ2-6; a possible D gene is TRBD2 (5 bases). The CDR3 consists of 18 residues. Trimming removed 3 bases from V and 0 bases from J, with 15 bases in between. The germline CDR1 and CDR2 sequences are LNHDA and SQIVND (reference sequence). The CDR3 bases are TGTGCCAGTAGTATTGGGAGCAGGTCCCACTCTGGGGCCAACGTCCTGACTTTC. This translates into CASSIGSRSHSGANVLTF.

This clonotype was detected only a few times. The chain combines TRBV5-1 with TRBJ1-1; possibly TRBD1 for D (5 bases). V lost 0 bases, J lost 0 bases, and 15 bases lay in between. Germline loops: CDR1 SGHRS, CDR2 YFSETQ. The CDR3 is 17 amino acids. CDR3 in amino acids: CASSLAGGYRMNTEAFF. In nucleotides, the CDR3 is TGCGCCAGCAGCTTGGCCGGGGGGTACAGAATGAACACTGAAGCTTTCTTT.

This clonotype was seen a handful of times. This rearrangement joins TRBV19 to TRBJ2-3; 10 bases match TRBD2. This CDR3 is 21 amino acids long. The J segment lost 2 bases and the V segment lost 3 bases, leaving 20 bases of the junction unmatched. Germline CDR1 is LNHDA and CDR2 is SQIVND (reference sequence). The CDR3 DNA reads as TGTGCCAGTAGTATCCGGACTAGCGGTACCTTCCACCCCCGTTTCACAGATACGCAGTATTTT. It is translated as CASSIRTSGTFHPRFTDTQYF.

This rearrangement joins TRBV4-3 to TRBJ1-4; 9 nucleotides line up with TRBD1. J gave up 2 bases and V 3 bases, and 7 bases lay outside the gene matches. Germline V gene data show CDR1 as LGHNA and CDR2 as YSLEER. The CDR3 sequence is 17 residues long. The CDR3 DNA reads TGCGCCAGCAGCCATCCCCTAGGACAGGGGACTAATGAAAAACTGTTTTTT. Translated: CASSHPLGQGTNEKLFF.

This clonotype appeared once. V and J are TRBV5-8 and TRBJ1-4; possible D gene TRBD1, 6 bases. This CDR3 region has 12 residues. Trimming pared 4 bases from V and 13 bases from J, leaving 14 bases between. Germline lookup yields CDR1 SGHTS and CDR2 YDEGEE. DNA of the CDR3: TGTGCCAGCAGCCCGGGGGGGGGGCGACTGTTTTTT. It translates to CASSPGGGRLFF.

This chain uses TRBV5-6 with TRBJ1-2; D possibly corresponds to TRBD1 (6 bases). Trimming took 2 bases from V and 2 from J, leaving 13 bases between them. The CDR3 runs 15 residues. Germline CDR1 SGHDT, CDR2 YYEEEE. CDR3 sequence (DNA): TGTGCCAGCAGCTTAGGGGGGGTTGAAAACTATGGCTACACCTTC. Its protein is CASSLGGVENYGYTF.

This chain connects TRBV20-1 to TRBJ1-6, with 9 nucleotides matching TRBD1. V trimming: 6 bases; J trimming: 7 bases; junction bases outside the gene matches: 7. Germline CDR1 DFQATT, CDR2 SNEGSKA (reference sequence). The CDR3 sequence is 14 residues long. CDR3 sequence: CSARKDRGNSPLHF. Written as DNA, the CDR3 is TGCAGTGCCAGGAAGGACAGGGGCAATTCACCCCTCCACTTT.

This clonotype was seen more than once but under ten times. The V gene is TRBV12-3 or TRBV12-4, the J gene TRBJ2-4, with D possibly being TRBD2 (6 bases). The V gene lost 8 bases and the J gene lost 2 bases, with 13 bases spanning the gap. There are 14 residues in the CDR3. CDR3 region: CASGLTTSKNIQYF. CDR3 nucleotide sequence: TGTGCCAGCGGACTAACTACATCCAAAAACATTCAGTACTTC.

This clonotype was seen only a few times. The genes are TRBV19 and TRBJ2-5; 12 nucleotides align to TRBD2. V dropped 5 bases and J dropped 4; count of bases not matched to a gene: 5. The CDR3 has 15 residues. The germline gives CDR1 LNHDA, CDR2 SQIVND (reference sequence). The CDR3 spells CASSPTSGRSETQYF. In DNA, the CDR3 is TGTGCCAGTAGTCCAACTAGCGGGAGGTCAGAGACCCAGTACTTC.

This clonotype was recorded a few times. The chain combines TRBV23-1 with TRBJ2-6; the D is unclear. TRBV23-1 is identified as an open reading frame with a role that is uncertain. V lost 4 bases, J lost 0 bases, and 10 bases lay in between. There are 16 residues in the CDR3. CDR3 in DNA: TGCGCCAGCAGTCCGACCGTCAGCTCTGGGGCCAACGTCCTGACTTTC. Translating gives CASSPTVSSGANVLTF.

The chain links TRBV2 to TRBJ2-1; 10 bases line up with TRBD2. In germline, CDR1 is SNHLY, CDR2 FYNNEI. The CDR3 covers 16 residues. With V trimmed by 6 bases and J by 4 bases, 9 bases remained unmatched. The CDR3 bases are TGTGCCAGCAGGGCCGGGACTAGCGCTTATTACAATGAGCAGTTCTTC. It specifies CASRAGTSAYYNEQFF.

CDR3 DNA sequence: TGTGCCAGCAGCTTATCAGGGTTCCCATGGGACACTGAAGCTTTCTTT. Protein sequence: CASSLSGFPWDTEAFF. V and J are TRBV7-2 and TRBJ1-1; D perhaps matches TRBD1 (5 bases). This CDR3 has 16 amino acids. Germline lookup yields CDR1 SGHTA and CDR2 FQGNSA. Trimming took 2 bases from V and 3 from J, leaving 16 bases between them.

This sequence joins TRBV12-3 or TRBV12-4 and TRBJ1-2; no clear D. The CDR3 runs to 13 residues. The V gene lost 4 bases and the J gene lost 3 bases, with 9 bases spanning the gap. CDR3 DNA sequence: TGTGCCAGCAGTTCGGAGGTTTACTATGGCTACACCTTC. It is translated as CASSSEVYYGYTF.

V usage is TRBV27 and J usage is TRBJ2-7, with D perhaps TRBD1 (6 bases). This CDR3 is built from 15 residues. The V gene's germline CDR1 is MNHEY and CDR2 SMNVEV (reference sequence). The germline V and J ends were trimmed by 4 bases and 0 bases, with 13 bases remaining between them. The CDR3 protein is CASSSTGTPSYEQYF. The CDR3 bases are TGTGCCAGCAGTTCGACGGGGACACCCTCCTACGAGCAGTACTTC.

The J gene is TRBJ2-5, the V gene TRBV7-9, with 8 nucleotides matching TRBD1. CDR3 length: 13 amino acids. After removal of 4 bases from V and 5 bases from J, the junction contained 3 bases not matched to a gene. Per germline, CDR1 SEHNR and CDR2 FQNEAQ (reference sequence). The CDR3 DNA is TGTGCCAGCAGCTCGGACAGGGACGAGACCCAGTACTTC. It is translated as CASSSDRDETQYF.

This clonotype was observed a few times. The V call is TRBV5-1, the J call TRBJ2-3; TRBD2 aligns across 10 bases. The germline V gene encodes CDR1 SGHRS and CDR2 YFSETQ. CDR3 size: 17 residues. V lost 3 bases to trimming and J lost 9 bases; unmatched junction nucleotides: 16. CDR3: CASSYDSGGRSEGTQYF. In nucleotides, the CDR3 is TGCGCCAGCAGCTACGATAGCGGGGGGCGATCCGAGGGCACGCAGTATTTT. The full variable domain, with the rest looked up from reference TRBV5-1 and TRBJ2-3, is KAGVTQTPRYLIKTRGQQVTLSCSPISGHRSVSWYQQTPGQGLQFLFEYFSETQRNKGNFPGRFSGRQFSNSRSEMNVSTLELGDSALYLCASSYDSGGRSEGTQYFGPGTRLTVL.

This clonotype was found a few times. This chain links TRBV27 with TRBJ2-1, with D maybe TRBD1 (6 bases). V lost 7 bases and J 6 bases, leaving 16 bases between the germline ends. There are 14 residues in the CDR3. The germline CDR1 and CDR2 sequences are MNHEY and SMNVEV (reference sequence). CDR3 in DNA: TGTGCCAGCACAGGGGTCCCCCCGGCCAATGAGCAGTTCTTC. Protein product: CASTGVPPANEQFF.